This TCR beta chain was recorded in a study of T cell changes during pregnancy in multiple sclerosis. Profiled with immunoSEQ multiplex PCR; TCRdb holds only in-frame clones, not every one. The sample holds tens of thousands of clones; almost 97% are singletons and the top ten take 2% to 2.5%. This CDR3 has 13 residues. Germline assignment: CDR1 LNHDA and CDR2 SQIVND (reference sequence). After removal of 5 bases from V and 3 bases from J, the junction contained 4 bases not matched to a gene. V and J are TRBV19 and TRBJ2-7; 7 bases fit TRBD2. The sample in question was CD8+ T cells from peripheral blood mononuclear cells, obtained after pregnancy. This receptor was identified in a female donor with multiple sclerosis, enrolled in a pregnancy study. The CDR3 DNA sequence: TGTGCCAGTAGTGCTAGCGGTTACTACGAGCAGTACTTC. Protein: CASSASGYYEQYF.